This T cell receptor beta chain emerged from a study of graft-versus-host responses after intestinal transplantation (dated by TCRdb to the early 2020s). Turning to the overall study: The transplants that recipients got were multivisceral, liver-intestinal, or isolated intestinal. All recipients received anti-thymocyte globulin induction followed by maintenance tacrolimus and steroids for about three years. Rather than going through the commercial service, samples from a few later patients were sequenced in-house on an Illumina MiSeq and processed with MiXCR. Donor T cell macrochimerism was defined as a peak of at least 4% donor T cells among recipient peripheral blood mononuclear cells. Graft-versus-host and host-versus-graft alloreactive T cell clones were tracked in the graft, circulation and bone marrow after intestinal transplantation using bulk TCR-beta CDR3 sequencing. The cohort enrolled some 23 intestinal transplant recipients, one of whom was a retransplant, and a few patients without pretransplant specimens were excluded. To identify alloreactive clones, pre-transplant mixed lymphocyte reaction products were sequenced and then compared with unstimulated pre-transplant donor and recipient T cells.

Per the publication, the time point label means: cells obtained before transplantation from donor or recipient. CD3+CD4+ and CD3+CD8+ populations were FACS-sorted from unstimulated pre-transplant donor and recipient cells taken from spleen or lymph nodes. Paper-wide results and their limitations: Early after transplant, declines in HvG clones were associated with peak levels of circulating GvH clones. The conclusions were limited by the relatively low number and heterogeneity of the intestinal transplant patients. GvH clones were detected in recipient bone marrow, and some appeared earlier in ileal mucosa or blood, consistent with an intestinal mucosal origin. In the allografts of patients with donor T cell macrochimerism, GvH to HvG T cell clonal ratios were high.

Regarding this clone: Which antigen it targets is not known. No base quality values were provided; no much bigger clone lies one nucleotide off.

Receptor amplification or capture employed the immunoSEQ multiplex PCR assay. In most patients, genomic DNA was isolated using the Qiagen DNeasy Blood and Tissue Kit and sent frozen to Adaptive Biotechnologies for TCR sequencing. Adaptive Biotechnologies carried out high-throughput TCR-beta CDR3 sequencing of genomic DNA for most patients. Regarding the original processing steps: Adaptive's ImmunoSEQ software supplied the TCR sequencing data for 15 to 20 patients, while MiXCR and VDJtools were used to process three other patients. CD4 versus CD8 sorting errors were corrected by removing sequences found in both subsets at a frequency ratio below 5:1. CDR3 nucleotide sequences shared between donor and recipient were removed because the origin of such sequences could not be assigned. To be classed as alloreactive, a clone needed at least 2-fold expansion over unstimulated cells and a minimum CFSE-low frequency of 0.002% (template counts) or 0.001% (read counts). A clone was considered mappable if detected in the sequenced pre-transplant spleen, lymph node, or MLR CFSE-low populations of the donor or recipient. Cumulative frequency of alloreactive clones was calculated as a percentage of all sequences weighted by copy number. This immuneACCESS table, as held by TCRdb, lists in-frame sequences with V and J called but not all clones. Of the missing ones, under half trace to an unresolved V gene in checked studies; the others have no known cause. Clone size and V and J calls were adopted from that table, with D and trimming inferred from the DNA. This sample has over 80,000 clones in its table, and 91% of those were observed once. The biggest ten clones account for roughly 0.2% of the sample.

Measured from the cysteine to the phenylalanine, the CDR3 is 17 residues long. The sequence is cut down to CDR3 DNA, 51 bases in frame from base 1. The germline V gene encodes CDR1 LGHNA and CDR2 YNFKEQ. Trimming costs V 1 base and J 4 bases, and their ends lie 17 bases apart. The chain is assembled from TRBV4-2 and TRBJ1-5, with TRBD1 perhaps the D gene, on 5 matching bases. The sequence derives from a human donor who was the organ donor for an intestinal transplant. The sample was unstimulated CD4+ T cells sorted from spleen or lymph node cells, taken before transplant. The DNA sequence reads TGTGCCAGCAGCCAAGGGGGCTTTGAGAGTCGAAATCAGCCCCAGCATTTT. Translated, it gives CASSQGGFESRNQPQHF.